Each of the 22 T cell receptor beta chains below was sequenced from the same sample in a study of blood T cell repertoires in COVID-19. Clones were sequenced by immunoSEQ multiplex PCR, and TCRdb holds only the in-frame ones, with some missing. Found here are around 250,000 clones, 86% of them singletons; the top ten hold about 8.7%. Material for sequencing was peripheral blood. All receptors come from a man aged 40-55 years with active or convalescent COVID-19.

The chain carries TRBV2 and TRBJ2-3, with D tentatively TRBD1 (5 bases). Germline V CDR1 and CDR2: SNHLY, FYNNEI. CDR3 length: 15 amino acids. V was cut by 7 bases and J by 4 bases, with 18 bases left in between. CDR3 loop: CASTKGQVSADTQYF. DNA for the CDR3: TGTGCCAGCACCAAGGGGCAGGTTTCAGCAGATACGCAGTATTTT.

Turning to this clone: In the same sample, other DNA sequences code for this CDR3. J is TRBJ2-5 and V is TRBV5-1; 8 nucleotides agree with TRBD1. The CDR3 runs to 14 residues. The germline gives CDR1 SGHRS, CDR2 YFSETQ. Germline trimming cut 0 bases from V and 2 bases from J; bases unmatched to any gene: 0. Here the CDR3 reads CASSLGQGQETQYF. The CDR3 nucleotides are TGCGCCAGCAGCTTGGGACAGGGGCAAGAGACCCAGTACTTC. Full variable domain (outside the CDR3, taken from reference TRBV5-1 and TRBJ2-5): KAGVTQTPRYLIKTRGQQVTLSCSPISGHRSVSWYQQTPGQGLQFLFEYFSETQRNKGNFPGRFSGRQFSNSRSEMNVSTLELGDSALYLCASSLGQGQETQYFGPGTRLLVL.

The chain links TRBV2 to TRBJ1-5; 7 nucleotides line up with TRBD1. The V and J ends lost 3 bases and 2 bases, in that order; junction bases with no gene match: 4. Germline V gives CDR1 SNHLY, CDR2 FYNNEI. The CDR3 sequence is 15 residues long. CDR3 residues: CASSDRQGRNQPQHF. CDR3 sequence (DNA): TGTGCCAGCAGTGACAGACAGGGTCGCAATCAGCCCCAGCATTTT.

V gene TRBV29-1 combines with J gene TRBJ2-5, with 9 nucleotides matching TRBD1. The germline V gene encodes CDR1 SQVTM and CDR2 ANQGSEA. The CDR3 covers 16 residues. J lost 3 bases, V lost 6 bases, and 14 bases had no gene match. CDR3 coding DNA: TGCAGCGTCTTCACAGGGGGCGCCGCGCCAGAAGAGACCCAGTACTTC. Translated, it gives CSVFTGGAAPEETQYF.

This chain uses TRBV30 with TRBJ2-1; maybe TRBD1 (5 bases). CDR3 length: 14 residues. V lost 5 bases and J 8 bases, leaving 19 bases between the germline ends. Germline V gene data show CDR1 as GTSNPN and CDR2 as SVGIG (reference sequence). The CDR3 coding sequence is TGTGCCTGGGAGACAGACAGTAAAGGCGATGAGCAGTTCTTC. Protein sequence: CAWETDSKGDEQFF.

The chain links TRBV29-1 to TRBJ1-1; 7 bases are a match to TRBD1. The V gene end was trimmed by 4 bases and the J gene end by 7 bases; junction bases not matched to a gene: 0. The CDR3 covers 10 residues. Germline CDR1 and CDR2: SQVTM and ANQGSEA. CDR3 sequence (DNA): TGCAGCGTTGGACAGGGTGAAGCTTTCTTT. This codes for CSVGQGEAFF.

The rearrangement joins TRBV11-3 to TRBJ2-7, with D perhaps TRBD2 (5 bases). The CDR3 is 12 amino acids. From germline, CDR1 is SGHNT and CDR2 YENEEA. Between the trimmed V and J ends, which lost 5 bases and 4 bases, there was a span of 9 bases. The DNA for the CDR3 is TGTGCCAGCAGCAATCGGGAATACGAGCAGTACTTC. Protein product: CASSNREYEQYF.

This rearrangement joins TRBV4-2 to TRBJ2-2, with 8 bases identical to TRBD2. V shed 1 base, J shed 4 bases, and the junction held 5 bases outside the gene matches. The CDR3 totals 16 residues. Germline lookup yields CDR1 LGHNA and CDR2 YNFKEQ. CDR3 DNA sequence: TGTGCCAGCAGCCAAGGTAGCGGGATGGCCACCGGGGAGCTGTTTTTT. Amino acids: CASSQGSGMATGELFF.

This clone appeared a few times. This chain joins TRBV6-2 or TRBV6-3 and TRBJ2-3; TRBD2 agrees at 9 bases. This CDR3 contains 15 residues. CDR1 and CDR2 from the germline V gene are MNHEY and SVGEGT. The V and J ends lost 6 bases and 2 bases, in that order; junction bases with no gene match: 6. CDR3 sequence: CASSPTSGLTDTQYF. In nucleotides, the CDR3 is TGTGCCAGCAGCCCGACTAGCGGACTCACAGATACGCAGTATTTT.

The rearrangement uses TRBV3-1 (or the pseudogene TRBV3-2) and TRBJ1-5, with D uncertain. The CDR3 loop spans 13 amino acids. From germline, CDR1 is LGHDT and CDR2 YNNKEL (reference sequence). The ends were cut back, 0 bases at V and 6 bases at J, with 6 bases in the middle. CDR3 region: CASSQENIQPQHF. CDR3 in DNA: TGTGCCAGCAGCCAAGAAAACATTCAGCCCCAGCATTTT.

This clone appeared a single time. The genes are TRBV4-2 and TRBJ2-5; D unresolved. Trimming removed 1 base from V and 0 bases from J, with 12 bases in between. From germline, CDR1 is LGHNA and CDR2 YNFKEQ. This CDR3 region has 16 residues. The CDR3 DNA reads TGTGCCAGCAGCCAAGCAGAGGCGGCATACCAAGAGACCCAGTACTTC. This sequence encodes CASSQAEAAYQETQYF.

The chain employs TRBV9 and TRBJ2-5; TRBD1 aligns across 11 bases. The CDR3 consists of 15 residues. Losses at the gene ends were 4 bases for V and 5 bases for J; bases not matched to a gene: 7. CDR1 is SGDLS, CDR2 YYNGEE, per germline. The CDR3 DNA is TGTGCCAGCAGCCCTGGGACAGGGGGTTTGGAGACCCAGTACTTC. Translation: CASSPGTGGLETQYF.

The rearrangement uses TRBV7-9 and TRBJ1-5; 8 bases agree with TRBD1. CDR1 and CDR2 from the germline V gene are SEHNR and FQNEAQ (reference sequence). This CDR3 spans 15 amino acids. V was pared by 5 bases and J by 6 bases, with 9 bases of the junction left unmatched. CDR3 amino acids: CASSQAQGDIQPQHF. In DNA form, the CDR3 reads TGTGCCAGCAGCCAAGCACAGGGGGATATTCAGCCCCAGCATTTT.

V gene TRBV12-5 combines with J gene TRBJ2-7; a possible D gene is TRBD2 (6 bases). The CDR3 spans 15 residues. Trimming left V 6 bases short and J 5 bases short, with 20 bases between. Germline lookup yields CDR1 LGHNT and CDR2 FRNRAP. The CDR3 region has the DNA TGTGCTAGTGGCCCCCCCGGGAGCCGTGTCGACGAGCAGTACTTC. It is translated as CASGPPGSRVDEQYF.

The rearrangement uses TRBV9 and TRBJ2-1; 11 nucleotides match TRBD2. Losses at the gene ends were 0 bases for V and 8 bases for J; bases not matched to a gene: 7. The germline gives CDR1 SGDLS, CDR2 YYNGEE. The CDR3 length is 16 residues. The CDR3 sequence is CASSVALGTSGDEQFF. As DNA, the CDR3 is TGTGCCAGCAGCGTAGCTTTAGGGACTAGCGGAGATGAGCAGTTCTTC.

The CDR3 sequence is CASSIGPDSMETQYF. CDR3 coding DNA: TGTGCCAGTAGTATAGGGCCGGACAGCATGGAGACCCAGTACTTC. The chain uses TRBV19 and TRBJ2-5; D is possibly TRBD1 (6 bases). Per germline, CDR1 LNHDA and CDR2 SQIVND (reference sequence). V lost 1 base to trimming and J lost 5 bases, with 14 bases between them. The CDR3 loop spans 15 amino acids.

The rearrangement uses TRBV18 and TRBJ2-1; D remains ambiguous. V dropped 3 bases and J dropped 1 base, with 4 bases sitting between them. CDR3 length equals 13 residues. From germline, CDR1 is KGHSH and CDR2 LQKENI. The chain's CDR3 is CASSPSSYNEQFF. The CDR3 region has the DNA TGTGCCAGCTCACCTTCATCCTACAATGAGCAGTTCTTC.

The V call is TRBV2, the J call TRBJ1-4; 8 nucleotides agree with TRBD1. The CDR3 has 14 amino acids. After removal of 3 bases from V and 5 bases from J, the junction contained 2 bases not matched to a gene. Per the germline V gene, CDR1 is SNHLY and CDR2 is FYNNEI. The CDR3, as DNA: TGTGCCAGCAGTGACGGGACAGGAAATGAAAAACTGTTTTTT. Encoded protein: CASSDGTGNEKLFF.

The sample holds a few counts of this clone. The DNA for the CDR3 is TGTGCCAGCCGGCGGAAAGGAGAGGCTAATGAAAAACTGTTTTTT. Its translation: CASRRKGEANEKLFF. The chain joins TRBV6-5 to TRBJ1-4; no clear D. The CDR3 length is 15 residues. Germline CDR1 MNHEY, CDR2 SVGAGI. V dropped 8 bases and J dropped 3 bases, with 16 bases sitting between them.

The V gene is TRBV6-2 or TRBV6-3, the J gene TRBJ2-2, with a tentative D call TRBD2 (5 bases). Per germline, CDR1 MNHEY and CDR2 SVGEGT. The CDR3 is 13 residues long. With 2 bases removed from V and 5 bases from J, the gap between germline ends came to 6 bases. CDR3 region: CASSYEGTGELFF. The CDR3 nucleotides read TGTGCCAGCAGTTACGAGGGTACCGGGGAGCTGTTTTTT.

The chain is built from TRBV7-9 and TRBJ1-5; 7 bases fit TRBD1. J was trimmed by 6 bases and V by 5 bases; bases with no gene match: 7. Germline CDR1 and CDR2: SEHNR and FQNEAQ (reference sequence). The CDR3 has 14 amino acids. The CDR3 protein is CASSRQGMGQPQHF. The CDR3 nucleotides read TGTGCCAGCAGCAGACAGGGAATGGGTCAGCCCCAGCATTTT. The full variable domain, completed using reference TRBV7-9 and TRBJ1-5, is DTGVSQNPRHKITKRGQNVTFRCDPISEHNRLYWYRQTLGQGPEFLTYFQNEAQLEKSRLLSDRFSAERPKGSFSTLEIQRTEQGDSAMYLCASSRQGMGQPQHFGDGTRLSIL.

V gene TRBV11-3 combines with J gene TRBJ2-7, with D possibly TRBD1 on 6 matching bases. The V gene lost 1 base and the J gene lost 2 bases, with 12 bases spanning the gap. Germline V lookup: CDR1 SGHNT, CDR2 YENEEA. CDR3 size: 15 residues. CDR3 DNA: TGTGCCAGCAGCTTAGGAGGGGGTCGGACCTACGAGCAGTACTTC. Protein sequence: CASSLGGGRTYEQYF.